This is a list of T cell receptor beta chains from one sample in a study of T cell repertoires in cytomegalovirus infection. TCRdb reanalysed the reads using MiXCR and keeps one entry per CDR3 protein. Counted here are some 130,000 distinct CDR3 sequences, roughly a quarter occurring once; the ten biggest clones make up 34%. No antigen has been identified for these receptors. The sequencing input was PBMCs, sequenced either directly or after in vitro stimulation (not recorded which). These receptors all come from a human donor in good health (CMV status not recorded). Some clones in this sample may be carry-over from other donors' samples. Each CDR3 is given with its conserved first and last residue. Fields, in order: clone size, V gene, J gene, CDR3 protein. A clone size is listed for some rows: how often the clone was seen (once, few, many), or a class if it is expanded.

>-|TRBV19|TRBJ1-2
CASSTQGVNYGYTF
>few|TRBV28|TRBJ2-7
CASSSGAGVPYEQYF
>few|TRBV14|TRBJ2-5
CASSQAGRDYQETQYF
>many|TRBV7-2|TRBJ2-1
CASSLGGGSNEQFF
>few|TRBV12-3/TRBV12-4|TRBJ2-5
CASRPTSGPQETQYF
>few|TRBV5-4|TRBJ2-6
CASSPDAGRGANVLTF
>few|TRBV18|TRBJ2-2
CASSPRSRDTGELFF
>few|TRBV12-3/TRBV12-4|TRBJ2-4
CASRDAGTHIQYF
>many|TRBV7-2|TRBJ2-4
CASSLALGSGVLAKNIQYF
>many|TRBV7-2|TRBJ2-1
CASSPRQGGSVDEQFF
>-|TRBV28|TRBJ1-1
CASSLTGASTEAFF
>few|TRBV14|TRBJ2-3
CASSQRGRVWPTDTQYF
>-|TRBV6-5|TRBJ1-2
CASSRYGEDYGYTF
>-|TRBV20-1|TRBJ1-2
CSARGGQGNYGYTF
>many|TRBV6-6|TRBJ2-3
CASSYSGLAGDRYF
>-|TRBV6-2/TRBV6-3|TRBJ2-2
CASSYRLGAGELFF
>-|TRBV28|TRBJ1-3
CASTLGLSASGNTIYF
>few|TRBV6-5|TRBJ2-1
CASSLSWLDNNEQFF
>many|TRBV7-9|TRBJ1-1
CASSLWAGSGNTEAFF